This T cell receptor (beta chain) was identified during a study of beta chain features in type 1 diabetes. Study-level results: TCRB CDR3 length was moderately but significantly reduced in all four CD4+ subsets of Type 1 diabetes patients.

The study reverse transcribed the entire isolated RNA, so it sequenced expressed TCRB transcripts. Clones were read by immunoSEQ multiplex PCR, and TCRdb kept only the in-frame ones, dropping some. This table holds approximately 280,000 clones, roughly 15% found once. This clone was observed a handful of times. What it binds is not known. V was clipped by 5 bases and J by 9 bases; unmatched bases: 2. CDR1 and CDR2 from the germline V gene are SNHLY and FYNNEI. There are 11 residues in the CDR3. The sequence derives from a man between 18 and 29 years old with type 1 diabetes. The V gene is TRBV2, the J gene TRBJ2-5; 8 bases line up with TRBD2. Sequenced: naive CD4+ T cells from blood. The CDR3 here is CASSRAGAQYF. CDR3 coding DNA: TGTGCCAGCAGTCGAGCGGGGGCCCAGTACTTC.